This T cell receptor (beta chain) was profiled in a study of blood T cell repertoires in COVID-19 (dated by TCRdb to 2020 to 2022). Study-level background: Collaborator samples came from the United States, Italy and Spain and covered acute and convalescent phases of COVID-19. The prospective study material was composed of cDNA or gDNA derived from T cells, B-cell-depleted T cells, or PBMCs. The dataset comprised deeply sampled blood TCRbeta repertoires from subjects exposed to, actively infected with, or recovered from COVID-19. The repertoires were released in a freely available public database intended as a resource for research on the immune response to SARS-CoV-2. Samples were obtained from the ongoing ImmuneRACE study (first 160 participants) and from about 1,300 subjects provided by 6 global collaborators. The sample metadata nearly always contained a de-identified subject ID, COVID-19 status, age in years and sex. Where available, HLA class I and class II types were taken from metadata supplied by the sample provider and were not determined by assay-based typing. General study outcomes and caveats: The amount of clinical and demographic metadata varied by source and participant and was provided uncurated.

TCRbeta CDR3 regions were amplified from genomic DNA by means of the immunoSEQ Assay, a bias-controlled multiplex PCR. The published analysis was carried out like this. The number of nucleated cells in each sample was estimated from the amplification of reference gene primers within the assay. To quantify the absolute abundance of each unique TCRbeta CDR3 rearrangement, sequence reads were collapsed and filtered. For each sample, productive Simpson clonality was calculated by taking the square root of Simpson's diversity index across productive rearrangements. TCRdb took over this immuneACCESS table, retaining in-frame rearrangements with V and J assigned. Such tables are incomplete; in checked studies, under half of the missing clones stem from an unresolved V gene, and the remainder is unexplained. Clone size and the V and J calls come from that table; the DNA yielded D and trimming. This sample gives fewer than 300,000 clones in total; roughly 80% of them show up just once. Clones ranked in the top ten supply approximately 5% of the sample.

V was cut back by 6 bases and J by 0 bases, leaving a gap of 8 bases between them. The CDR3, from cysteine to phenylalanine, totals 13 residues. Just CDR3 DNA is preserved here, 39 bases in frame from base 1. The germline V gene encodes CDR1 SNHLY and CDR2 FYNNEI. Note on this clone: The antigen it binds to is not known. Per-base qualities were not stored, and no clone one base away is much larger.

Enrolling through a virtual design, the prospective study's participants ranged in age from roughly 18 to 90 years and lived across 24 United States geographic areas. In the prospective study, participants were assigned to cohorts based on the clinical history participants reported in a screening survey and a study questionnaire. A participant counted as exposed if, within 2 weeks of entering the study, that participant had been in contact with someone who had a PCR-confirmed or clinician-diagnosed COVID-19 case. In the prospective study, whole blood, serum and a nasopharyngeal or oropharyngeal swab were collected from each participant by mobile phlebotomists. Additional blood draws and questionnaires over an approximately two-month period could optionally be provided by prospective study participants. Blood samples from the prospective study were shipped frozen or at room temperature prior to DNA extraction.

This TCR came from a man in his forties who had been exposed to COVID-19. The chain is made from TRBV2 and TRBJ2-5; no confident D gene assignment can be made. The source material was PBMCs or T cells enriched from blood (not recorded which). The CDR3 protein sequence reads: CASSRDNQETQYF. Read as DNA, the sequence is TGTGCCAGCAGCCGCGACAACCAAGAGACCCAGTACTTC. The variable domain in full, with residues beyond the CDR3 obtained from the reference TRBV2 and TRBJ2-5 genes, is EPEVTQTPSHQVTQMGQEVILRCVPISNHLYFYWYRQILGQKVEFLVSFYNNEISEKSEIFDDQFSVERPDGSNFTLKIRSTKLEDSAMYFCASSRDNQETQYFGPGTRLLVL.